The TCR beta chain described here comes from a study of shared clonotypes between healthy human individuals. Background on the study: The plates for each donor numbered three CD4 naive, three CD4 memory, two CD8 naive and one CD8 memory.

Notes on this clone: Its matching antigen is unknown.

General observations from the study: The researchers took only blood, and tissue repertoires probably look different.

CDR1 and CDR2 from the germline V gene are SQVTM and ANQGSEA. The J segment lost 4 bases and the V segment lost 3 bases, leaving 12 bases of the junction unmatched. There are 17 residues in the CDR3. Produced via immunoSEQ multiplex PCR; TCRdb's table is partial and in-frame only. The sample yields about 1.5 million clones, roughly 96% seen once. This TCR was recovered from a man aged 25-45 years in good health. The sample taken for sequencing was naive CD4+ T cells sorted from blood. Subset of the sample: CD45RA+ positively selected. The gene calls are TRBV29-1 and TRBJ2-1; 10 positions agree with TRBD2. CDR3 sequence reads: CSVDLAGVIVSYNEQFF. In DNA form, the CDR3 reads TGCAGCGTTGACCTAGCGGGAGTAATTGTCTCGTACAATGAGCAGTTCTTC.